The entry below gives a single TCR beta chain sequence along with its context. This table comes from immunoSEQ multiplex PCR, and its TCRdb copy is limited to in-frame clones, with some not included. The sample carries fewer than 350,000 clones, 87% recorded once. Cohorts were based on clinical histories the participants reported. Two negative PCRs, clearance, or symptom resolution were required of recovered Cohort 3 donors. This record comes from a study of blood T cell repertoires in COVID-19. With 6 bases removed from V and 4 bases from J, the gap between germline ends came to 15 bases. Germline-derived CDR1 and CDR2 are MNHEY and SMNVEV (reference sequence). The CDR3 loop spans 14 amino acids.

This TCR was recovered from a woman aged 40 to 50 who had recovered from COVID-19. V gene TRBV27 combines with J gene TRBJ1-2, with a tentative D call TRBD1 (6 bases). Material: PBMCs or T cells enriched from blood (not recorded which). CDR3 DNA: TGTGCCAGCAGATCAGGACAGTCCTCCTATGGCTACACCTTC. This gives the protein CASRSGQSSYGYTF.